The T cell receptor beta chain under discussion was sequenced for a study of radiotherapy plus CTLA-4 blockade in lung cancer. The CDR3 has 13 amino acids. The V end lost 0 bases, the J end lost 7 bases, and 7 bases lay between the germline ends. Germline V gene sequence: CDR1 SGHAT, CDR2 FQNNGV. Profiled with immunoSEQ multiplex PCR; TCRdb holds only in-frame clones, not every one. The repertoire holds tens of thousands of clones, 80% to 85% seen once, with about a quarter in the top ten. The clonotype comes from a human donor with non-small cell lung cancer that progressed on radiotherapy plus ipilimumab. This chain uses TRBV11-2 with TRBJ1-5, with D hard to call. Here the sequenced sample was peripheral blood, taken from a patient treated with radiotherapy plus ipilimumab. The CDR3 coding sequence is TGTGCCAGCAGCTTAGAGATCGGCCAGCCCCAGCATTTT. Its translation is CASSLEIGQPQHF.